This TCR beta chain was documented in a study of metastatic and nonmetastatic thyroid tumors. This clone was seen many times. The same CDR3 is also encoded by other DNA sequences in this sample. Using MiXCR, TCRdb re-called clones from the PCR reads. The sample consists of 5,100 or so clones, around 27% of them appearing once. Trimming took 4 bases from V and 0 from J; bases not matched to a gene: 5. This CDR3 contains 18 residues. In germline, CDR1 is MGHRA, CDR2 YSYEKL. Thyroid surgery was preceded by no treatment in any patient. This clonotype was obtained from a female donor with papillary thyroid cancer or a benign thyroid nodule (not recorded which). Some clones in this sample may be carry-over from other donors' samples. The chain links TRBV4-1 to TRBJ2-5; TRBD2 agrees at 16 bases. The sequenced material came from adjacent normal tissue. The DNA for the CDR3 is TGCGCCAGCAGCCCGTATGGGACTAGCGGGGGGGACCAAGAGACCCAGTACTTC. Its protein is CASSPYGTSGGDQETQYF.